A single sample is the source of the 21 T cell receptor beta chains below, sequenced in a study of T cells in Graves' hyperthyroidism and ophthalmopathy. Authors of the study amplified TCR beta CDR3 regions from RNA transcripts. A first-round RT-PCR of the TCR CDR3 used the HTBI primer set. TCRdb fed the multiplex PCR reads into MiXCR, producing one record per CDR3 protein. The sample has 450,000 to 700,000 distinct CDR3 sequences; 40% to 55% are singletons. The sequencing input was peripheral blood or thyroid tissue (not recorded which). Source of these receptors: an adult woman with Graves' disease, either hyperthyroidism or ophthalmopathy (not recorded which).

The chain carries TRBV10-3 and TRBJ2-5; the match to TRBD2 covers 7 bases. The CDR3 spans 14 residues. Germline lookup yields CDR1 ENHRY and CDR2 SYGVKD. Germline trimming cut 8 bases from V and 5 bases from J; bases unmatched to any gene: 11. CDR3 DNA sequence: TGTGCCATCGGGGGGGACGGGATGATGGAGACCCAGTACTTC. This codes for CAIGGDGMMETQYF.

This clonotype was observed many times. This chain links TRBV11-2 with TRBJ1-2; no definite D call. The CDR3 consists of 13 residues. Germline V gene data show CDR1 as SGHAT and CDR2 as FQNNGV. V lost 4 bases to trimming and J lost 8 bases, with 14 bases between them. In nucleotides, the CDR3 is TGTGCCAGCAGCTCCACGCGCCGACGGGGCTACACCTTC. Amino acid sequence: CASSSTRRRGYTF.

Ten or more counts support this clonotype. This chain connects TRBV19 to TRBJ1-1; tentatively, D is TRBD1 (6 bases). The CDR3 totals 17 residues. CDR1 and CDR2 from the germline V gene are LNHDA and SQIVND (reference sequence). Deletions cut 6 bases from V and 2 bases from J, with 22 bases between. The CDR3 bases are TGTGCCAGTAGGGAACCTTGGGACGGACAGTCAAACACTGAAGCTTTCTTT. Translation: CASREPWDGQSNTEAFF. The variable domain in full, completed from reference TRBV19 and TRBJ1-1, reads DGGITQSPKYLFRKEGQNVTLSCEQNLNHDAMYWYRQDPGQGLRLIYYSQIVNDFQKGDIAEGYSVSREKKESFPLTVTSAQKNPTAFYLCASREPWDGQSNTEAFFGQGTRLTVV.

Details on this clonotype: Possible read error: a much larger clone is one base away. The rearrangement links TRBV29-1 to TRBJ1-1, with D possibly matching TRBD1 (5 bases). Germline values: CDR1 SQVTM, CDR2 ANQGSEA. V was cut by 7 bases and J by 1 base, with 10 bases left in between. The CDR3 is 12 residues long. The CDR3: CSGGRWNTEAFF. CDR3 DNA: TGCAGCGGGGGACGGTGGAACACTGAAGCTTTCTTT.

V is TRBV30 and J is TRBJ1-4; D is perhaps TRBD1 (5 bases). Trimming took 5 bases from V and 5 from J, leaving 18 bases between them. The CDR3 loop spans 15 amino acids. From germline, CDR1 is GTSNPN and CDR2 SVGIG (reference sequence). The CDR3 is CAWCRGVAGNEKLFF. CDR3 nucleotide sequence: TGTGCCTGGTGCCGGGGGGTTGCGGGCAATGAAAAACTGTTTTTT.

Many counts were recorded for this clonotype. This chain uses TRBV4-2 with TRBJ2-5; 7 positions agree with TRBD1. CDR3 length equals 18 residues. The germline CDR1 and CDR2 sequences are LGHNA and YNFKEQ. Trimming at V came to 1 base and at J to 2 bases, leaving 13 bases not matched to a gene. The CDR3 DNA reads as TGTGCCAGCAGCCAAGGAGGGGGCCGGGTAGCGACTCAAGAGACCCAGTACTTC. Residues: CASSQGGGRVATQETQYF.

This clonotype showed up just a few times. V and J are TRBV10-3 and TRBJ2-5; tentatively, D is TRBD1 or TRBD2 (5 bases each). In germline, CDR1 is ENHRY, CDR2 SYGVKD. Trimming shortened V by 2 bases and J by 2 bases, and 9 bases separated the two germline ends. This CDR3 has 14 amino acids. CDR3 loop: CAISEEGMQETQYF. The CDR3 DNA reads as TGTGCCATCAGTGAGGAGGGGATGCAAGAGACCCAGTACTTC.

The rearrangement uses TRBV12-5 and TRBJ2-2; D may be TRBD2 (6 bases). Germline CDR1 LGHNT, CDR2 FRNRAP. V lost 3 bases, J lost 3 bases, and 8 bases lay in between. This CDR3 has 14 residues. CDR3 protein: CASGFSGYTGELFF. The CDR3 bases are TGTGCTAGTGGTTTTAGCGGATACACCGGGGAGCTGTTTTTT.

This clonotype was recorded a few times. The chain has TRBV10-2 and TRBJ2-3; 9 bases match TRBD2. Germline loops: CDR1 WSHSY, CDR2 SAAADI. V lost 3 bases, J lost 0 bases, and 7 bases stayed unmatched. This CDR3 has 17 residues. The CDR3 protein is CASSEVRLAGSTDTQYF. CDR3 coding DNA: TGCGCCAGCAGTGAAGTTCGGCTAGCGGGAAGCACAGATACGCAGTATTTT.

This clonotype has at least ten counts. The chain joins TRBV7-8 to TRBJ1-5; D is possibly TRBD1 (6 bases). The CDR3 covers 17 residues. The V gene lost 5 bases and the J gene lost 4 bases, with 21 bases spanning the gap. Germline lookup yields CDR1 SGHVS and CDR2 FQNEAQ. This chain's CDR3 is CASSPRSSTGLNQPQHF. The CDR3 DNA reads TGTGCCAGCAGCCCTAGGTCTAGCACAGGGTTAAATCAGCCCCAGCATTTT.

A word on this clonotype: With a much larger clone just one base away, this may be a read error. This chain links TRBV25-1 with TRBJ2-7; 7 bases map to TRBD2. From germline, CDR1 is MGHDK and CDR2 SYGVNS. The trim removed 10 bases at V and 4 bases at J, leaving 10 bases unmatched. The CDR3 is 13 amino acids. CDR3 amino acids: CATQGGGLYEQYF. In DNA, the CDR3 is TGTGCCACCCAGGGCGGGGGACTTTACGAGCAGTACTTC.

Many counts were recorded for this clonotype. V usage is TRBV5-1 and J usage is TRBJ2-7; D may correspond to TRBD1 or TRBD2 (5 bases each). This CDR3 is built from 13 residues. The V and J ends lost 4 bases and 6 bases respectively, with 14 bases between them. Germline V gene lookup returns CDR1 SGHRS and CDR2 YFSETQ. CDR3 residues: CASSPSQGVEQYF. The DNA of the CDR3 is TGCGCCAGCAGCCCATCTCAGGGAGTCGAGCAGTACTTC.

The chain is built from TRBV20-1 and TRBJ2-7; 9 bases line up with TRBD1. Germline V lookup: CDR1 DFQATT, CDR2 SNEGSKA (reference sequence). The CDR3 extends over 14 amino acids. V dropped 3 bases and J dropped 6; count of bases not matched to a gene: 9. In DNA form, the CDR3 reads TGCAGTGCTAGCATCCCGGGACAGGGCCGCGAGCAGTACTTC. Translating gives CSASIPGQGREQYF.

Many counts were recorded for this clonotype. The gene calls are TRBV9 and TRBJ2-7; D possibly corresponds to TRBD1 (5 bases). The CDR3 runs 15 residues. The V gene lost 4 bases and the J gene lost 1 base, with 15 bases spanning the gap. Germline CDR1 reads SGDLS; CDR2 reads YYNGEE. The CDR3 DNA sequence: TGTGCCAGCAGCCCTTCCCCCGACAGTTCCTACGAGCAGTACTTC. It yields the protein CASSPSPDSSYEQYF. Using reference TRBV9 and TRBJ2-7 for the parts outside the CDR3, the full variable domain is DSGVTQTPKHLITATGQRVTLRCSPRSGDLSVYWYQQSLDQGLQFLIQYYNGEERAKGNILERFSAQQFPDLHSELNLSSLELGDSALYFCASSPSPDSSYEQYFGPGTRLTVT.

This clonotype came up many times. As DNA, the CDR3 is TGTGCCAGCAGTGATTTGGGACAGGGTAATGAAAAACTGTTTTTT. Translating gives CASSDLGQGNEKLFF. This chain links TRBV6-6 with TRBJ1-4, with 9 bases identical to TRBD1. The CDR3 spans 15 residues. CDR1 is MNHNY and CDR2 is SVGAGI in the germline V gene (reference sequence). V was clipped by 5 bases and J by 4 bases; unmatched bases: 5.

This clonotype was counted many times. A single base separates this from a much larger clone, so it may be a read error. CDR3 region: CASSHSGANVLTF. CDR3 sequence (DNA): TGTGCCAGCAGCCACTCTGGGGCCAACGTCCTGACTTTC. This chain joins TRBV27 and TRBJ2-6; D ambiguous. This CDR3 contains 13 residues. Germline V lookup: CDR1 MNHEY, CDR2 SMNVEV (reference sequence). Trimming took 6 bases from V and 0 from J, leaving 3 bases between them.

This clonotype has a count of ten or more. The chain recombines TRBV28 with TRBJ1-1; 9 bases are shared with TRBD1. The CDR3 is 16 amino acids. J gave up 3 bases and V 6 bases, and 11 bases lay outside the gene matches. Per germline, CDR1 MDHEN and CDR2 SYDVKM. The CDR3 region is CASRTTQQGAHTEAFF. Here the CDR3 DNA reads TGTGCCAGCAGAACGACACAACAGGGGGCCCACACTGAAGCTTTCTTT. The variable domain in full, completed from reference TRBV28 and TRBJ1-1, reads DVKVTQSSRYLVKRTGEKVFLECVQDMDHENMFWYRQDPGLGLRLIYFSYDVKMKEKGDIPEGYSVSREKKERFSLILESASTNQTSMYLCASRTTQQGAHTEAFFGQGTRLTVV.

CDR3 residues: CAISAEGYEQYF. For the CDR3, the DNA is TGTGCCATCAGTGCCGAGGGGTACGAGCAGTACTTC. The chain joins TRBV10-3 to TRBJ2-7, with D tentatively TRBD1 or TRBD2 (5 bases each). V was cut by 4 bases and J by 4 bases, with 8 bases left in between. This CDR3 comprises 12 residues. Germline assignment: CDR1 ENHRY and CDR2 SYGVKD.

This clonotype showed up many times. The chain combines TRBV9 with TRBJ1-2; no reliable D call. The CDR3 spans 13 residues. CDR1 is SGDLS, CDR2 YYNGEE, per germline. V lost 4 bases to trimming and J lost 4 bases, with 11 bases between them. DNA of the CDR3: TGTGCCAGCAGCCCAGGCAGGCCCTATGGCTACACCTTC. Its translation: CASSPGRPYGYTF.

This clonotype was counted many times. The chain joins TRBV10-3 to TRBJ1-2, with D hard to call. V was shortened by 7 bases and J by 2 bases, with 14 bases between the two germline ends. The CDR3 consists of 14 residues. Germline V lookup: CDR1 ENHRY, CDR2 SYGVKD. The CDR3 sequence is CAITPRTGNYGYTF. The DNA of the CDR3 is TGTGCCATCACCCCTCGGACGGGGAACTATGGCTACACCTTC.

Ten or more counts support this clonotype. This chain links TRBV7-2 with TRBJ1-1, with D perhaps matching TRBD1 (6 bases). V lost 3 bases and J 4 bases, leaving 12 bases between the germline ends. Germline CDR1 and CDR2: SGHTA and FQGNSA. The CDR3 loop spans 14 amino acids. The CDR3: CASSFYLQGTEAFF. CDR3 DNA sequence: TGTGCCAGCAGCTTCTACTTACAGGGCACTGAAGCTTTCTTT.